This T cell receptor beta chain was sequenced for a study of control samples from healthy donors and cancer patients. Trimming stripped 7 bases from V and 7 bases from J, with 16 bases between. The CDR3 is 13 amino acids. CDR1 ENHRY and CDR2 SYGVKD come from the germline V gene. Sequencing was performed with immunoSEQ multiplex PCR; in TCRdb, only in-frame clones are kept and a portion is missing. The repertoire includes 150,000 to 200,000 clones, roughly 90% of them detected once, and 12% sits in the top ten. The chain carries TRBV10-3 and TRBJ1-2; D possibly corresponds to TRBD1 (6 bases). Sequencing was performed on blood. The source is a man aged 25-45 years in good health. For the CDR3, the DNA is TGTGCCATCAAAGCAGGGGACTTATTTGGCTACACCTTC. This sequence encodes CAIKAGDLFGYTF.